The 22 T cell receptor beta chains given below trace back to one sample, sequenced in a study of early T cells in non-severe SARS-CoV-2 infection. MiXCR, run by TCRdb on the 5' RACE reads, gives a single entry per CDR3 protein. The sample includes about 66,000 distinct CDR3 sequences, 8% to 9.5% of them seen just once. The sample taken for sequencing was whole blood. Source of these receptors: an adult who was a healthcare worker with PCR-confirmed SARS-CoV-2 infection or an uninfected control (not recorded which).

This clonotype was seen repeatedly, ten times or more. The rearrangement joins TRBV14 to TRBJ2-5; unclear D gene. Per germline, CDR1 SGHDN and CDR2 FVKESK. The CDR3 covers 13 residues. V was cut by 0 bases and J by 0 bases, with 2 bases left in between. As DNA, the CDR3 is TGTGCCAGCAGCCAAGATAACCAAGAGACCCAGTACTTC. Its protein product is CASSQDNQETQYF.

This clonotype was found a few times. The chain links TRBV24-1 to TRBJ2-1, with 9 bases that match TRBD2. Trimming took 4 bases from V and 2 from J; bases not matched to a gene: 5. In germline, CDR1 is KGHDR, CDR2 SFDVKD. The CDR3 contains 16 residues. This CDR3 reads CATSDPSGGTYNEQFF. The CDR3, as DNA: TGTGCCACCAGTGACCCGAGCGGGGGGACCTACAATGAGCAGTTCTTC.

This rearrangement joins TRBV6-5 to TRBJ1-1, with D perhaps matching TRBD1 (5 bases). Trimming removed 6 bases at V and 1 base at J, with 12 bases between. Germline assignment: CDR1 MNHEY and CDR2 SVGAGI. The CDR3 length is 14 residues. The CDR3 protein is CASRPPGRNTEAFF. The DNA of the CDR3 is TGTGCCAGCAGACCCCCAGGGAGGAACACTGAAGCTTTCTTT.

The chain is built from TRBV2 and TRBJ2-2, with D unclear. The CDR3 extends over 14 amino acids. V lost 4 bases to trimming and J lost 1 base, with 7 bases between them. The germline V gene has CDR1 SNHLY and CDR2 FYNNEI. CDR3 DNA: TGTGCCAGCAGTGGCCCTCAGAACACCGGGGAGCTGTTTTTT. It specifies CASSGPQNTGELFF.

This clonotype came up many times. J is TRBJ2-1 and V is TRBV12-3 or TRBV12-4, with 12 bases matching TRBD2. V lost 5 bases to trimming and J lost 6 bases; unmatched junction nucleotides: 2. The CDR3 runs to 14 residues. The CDR3 loop reads CASSGGLAGNEQFF. CDR3 DNA sequence: TGTGCCAGCAGTGGGGGACTAGCGGGCAATGAGCAGTTCTTC.

The sample holds many counts of this clonotype. J is TRBJ1-6 and V is TRBV9, with D unclear. The V gene lost 0 bases and the J gene lost 9 bases, with 7 bases spanning the gap. This CDR3 region has 13 residues. Germline loops: CDR1 SGDLS, CDR2 YYNGEE. CDR3 DNA: TGTGCCAGCAGCGTAGAAGAGCGTTCACCCCTCCACTTT. This gives the protein CASSVEERSPLHF.

The chain is built from TRBV9 and TRBJ2-3; 8 bases fit TRBD2. Germline lookup yields CDR1 SGDLS and CDR2 YYNGEE. Losses at the gene ends were 0 bases for V and 4 bases for J; bases not matched to a gene: 4. The CDR3 sequence is 15 residues long. CDR3 region: CASSVGGLGADTQYF. CDR3 sequence (DNA): TGTGCCAGCAGCGTAGGGGGACTAGGCGCAGATACGCAGTATTTT.

This clonotype appeared a few times. With a much larger clone just one base away, this may be a read error. The chain employs TRBV20-1 and TRBJ1-2; D is unclear. Germline-derived CDR1 and CDR2 are DFQATT and SNEGSKA (reference sequence). This CDR3 is built from 13 residues. The DNA of the CDR3 is TGCAGTGCTAGAGATTATCGGATCTATGACTACACCTTC. Its protein product is CSARDYRIYDYTF.

This clonotype has a count of ten or more. CDR3 coding DNA: TGTGCCAGCAGCGGCTGGACAGGGGTGACAGATACGCAGTATTTT. It translates to CASSGWTGVTDTQYF. This rearrangement joins TRBV2 to TRBJ2-3; 9 bases match TRBD1. CDR3 size: 15 residues. CDR1 and CDR2 from the germline V gene are SNHLY and FYNNEI. With 6 bases clipped from V and 3 bases from J, the junction kept 7 bases outside the gene matches.

The chain couples TRBV19 to TRBJ2-2, with a weak D call TRBD1 (6 bases). Looked up from germline, CDR1 is LNHDA and CDR2 is SQIVND (reference sequence). The CDR3 length is 15 residues. Trimming stripped 11 bases from V and 3 bases from J, with 19 bases between. For the CDR3, the DNA is TGTGCCTCTATCCCCCCAAACAGGGACACCGGGGAGCTGTTTTTT. It translates to CASIPPNRDTGELFF. Supplemented by reference TRBV19 and TRBJ2-2, the full variable domain reads DGGITQSPKYLFRKEGQNVTLSCEQNLNHDAMYWYRQDPGQGLRLIYYSQIVNDFQKGDIAEGYSVSREKKESFPLTVTSAQKNPTAFYLCASIPPNRDTGELFFGEGSRLTVL.

The chain combines TRBV7-6 with TRBJ2-3, with D hard to call. This CDR3 region has 14 residues. V lost 1 base to trimming and J lost 4 bases, with 9 bases between them. Germline values: CDR1 SGHVS, CDR2 FNYEAQ. The CDR3 protein is CASSLGALADTQYF. Written as DNA, the CDR3 is TGTGCCAGCAGCTTAGGGGCTCTGGCAGATACGCAGTATTTT.

This clonotype showed up just a few times. The V call is TRBV11-3, the J call TRBJ2-1, with D possibly TRBD2 on 5 matching bases. The CDR3 sequence is 14 residues long. Between the trimmed V and J ends, which lost 3 bases and 4 bases, there was a span of 10 bases. From germline, CDR1 is SGHNT and CDR2 YENEEA. CDR3 in DNA: TGTGCCAGCAGCTTGAGCGGCCAGTACAATGAGCAGTTCTTC. It translates to CASSLSGQYNEQFF.

The V and J genes are TRBV12-3 or TRBV12-4 and TRBJ2-3; 8 bases fit TRBD2. The V segment lost 6 bases and the J segment 0 bases; nucleotides outside the gene matches: 5. The CDR3 spans 15 residues. CDR3 coding DNA: TGTGCCAGCAGCCTAGCGGGTTTTAGCACAGATACGCAGTATTTT. It translates to CASSLAGFSTDTQYF.

V and J are TRBV5-1 and TRBJ1-5, with D hard to call. CDR3 length: 14 amino acids. Germline CDR1 is SGHRS and CDR2 is YFSETQ. The V end lost 2 bases, the J end lost 3 bases, and 9 bases lay between the germline ends. CDR3 bases: TGCGCCAGCAGCTTCGGTGACCCCAATCAGCCCCAGCATTTT. Translating it yields CASSFGDPNQPQHF.

Ten or more counts support this clonotype. V is TRBV7-2 and J is TRBJ1-5; 7 positions agree with TRBD1. V was pared by 5 bases and J by 16 bases, with 8 bases of the junction left unmatched. This CDR3 region has 11 residues. Germline CDR1 is SGHTA and CDR2 is FQGNSA. The CDR3 DNA reads as TGTGCCAGCAGCGAGACAGGGTCTAAACATTTT. It encodes CASSETGSKHF.

The gene calls are TRBV7-6 and TRBJ2-5, with D perhaps given as TRBD1 or TRBD2 (5 bases each). CDR3 length: 15 amino acids. Per germline, CDR1 SGHVS and CDR2 FNYEAQ. Trimming removed 1 base at V and 2 bases at J, with 11 bases between. Here the CDR3 reads CASSLGGTDQETQYF. The CDR3 DNA is TGTGCCAGCAGCTTAGGGGGGACCGATCAAGAGACCCAGTACTTC.

The chain uses TRBV6-6 and TRBJ2-3; maybe TRBD1 (6 bases). The CDR3 spans 16 residues. V lost 2 bases and J lost 3, with 15 bases in between. Germline V gene data show CDR1 as MNHNY and CDR2 as SVGAGI (reference sequence). The chain's CDR3 is CASSYPQGEGTDTQYF. The DNA for the CDR3 is TGTGCCAGCAGTTACCCACAGGGCGAGGGAACAGATACGCAGTATTTT.

This clonotype was detected only a few times. The chain uses TRBV11-2 and TRBJ1-2; 8 bases align to TRBD1. Trimming removed 4 bases from V and 5 bases from J; junction bases left unmatched: 6. Germline V CDR1 and CDR2: SGHAT, FQNNGV. CDR3 size: 14 residues. Here the CDR3 reads CASSSRTGWYGYTF. Written as DNA, the CDR3 is TGTGCCAGCAGCTCTCGGACAGGGTGGTATGGCTACACCTTC.

This clonotype was found many times. The CDR3 is CASREEASSPQHF. In nucleotides, the CDR3 is TGTGCCAGCAGGGAGGAGGCTTCTTCGCCCCAGCATTTT. V and J are TRBV6-5 and TRBJ1-5, with D unresolved. With 6 bases removed from V and 9 bases from J, the gap between germline ends came to 15 bases. This CDR3 region has 13 residues. In germline, CDR1 is MNHEY, CDR2 SVGAGI.

This clonotype appeared a few times. This chain connects TRBV2 to TRBJ2-7, with TRBD1 matching over 8 bases. Germline V gene lookup returns CDR1 SNHLY and CDR2 FYNNEI. V shed 7 bases, J shed 2 bases, and the junction held 10 bases outside the gene matches. This CDR3 contains 15 residues. The CDR3 DNA follows: TGTGCCAGCACCCCGGGGACAGGCTTTCCCTACGAGCAGTACTTC. Amino acids: CASTPGTGFPYEQYF.

This sequence joins TRBV20-1 and TRBJ2-5, with a possible D match to TRBD1 (7 bases). Germline CDR1 and CDR2: DFQATT and SNEGSKA (reference sequence). V lost 5 bases to trimming and J lost 2 bases, with 12 bases between them. The CDR3 consists of 13 residues. CDR3 in amino acids: CSAETGRQETQYF. The CDR3 nucleotides read TGCAGTGCTGAGACAGGGAGGCAAGAGACCCAGTACTTC.

The chain couples TRBV4-1 to TRBJ1-1; D remains unclear. CDR3 length: 13 residues. V was cut by 5 bases and J by 3 bases, with 10 bases left in between. Germline V gene sequence: CDR1 MGHRA, CDR2 YSYEKL. CDR3 sequence: CASSKGRDTEAFF. CDR3 bases: TGCGCCAGCAGCAAAGGACGGGACACTGAAGCTTTCTTT.